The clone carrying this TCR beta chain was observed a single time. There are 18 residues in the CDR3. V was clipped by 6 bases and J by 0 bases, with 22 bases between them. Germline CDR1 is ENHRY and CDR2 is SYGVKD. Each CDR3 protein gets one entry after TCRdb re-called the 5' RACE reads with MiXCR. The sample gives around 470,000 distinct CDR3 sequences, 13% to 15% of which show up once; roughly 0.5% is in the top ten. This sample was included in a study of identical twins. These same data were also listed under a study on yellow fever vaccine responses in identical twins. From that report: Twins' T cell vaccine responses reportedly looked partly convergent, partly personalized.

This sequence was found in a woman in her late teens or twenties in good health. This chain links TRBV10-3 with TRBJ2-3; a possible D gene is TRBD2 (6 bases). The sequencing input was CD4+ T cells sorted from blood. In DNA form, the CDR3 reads TGTGCCATCAGGGGCGGCATGGGAGTAGCGGTAAGCACAGATACGCAGTATTTT. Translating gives CAIRGGMGVAVSTDTQYF.